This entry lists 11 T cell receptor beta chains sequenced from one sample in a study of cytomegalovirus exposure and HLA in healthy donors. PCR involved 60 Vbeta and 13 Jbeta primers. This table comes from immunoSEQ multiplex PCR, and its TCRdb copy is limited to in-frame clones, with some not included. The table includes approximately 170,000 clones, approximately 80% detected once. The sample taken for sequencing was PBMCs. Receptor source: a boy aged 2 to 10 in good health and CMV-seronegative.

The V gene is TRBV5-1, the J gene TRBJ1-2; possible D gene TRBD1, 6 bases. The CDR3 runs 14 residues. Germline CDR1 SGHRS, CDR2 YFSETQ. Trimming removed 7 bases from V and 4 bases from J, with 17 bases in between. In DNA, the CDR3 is TGCGCCAGCGCCACCCAACAGGGAAGCTATGGCTACACCTTC. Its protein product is CASATQQGSYGYTF.

The CDR3 sequence is CASSLGPGSQETQYF. CDR3 coding DNA: TGCGCCAGCAGCTTGGGCCCGGGGTCACAAGAGACCCAGTACTTC. This chain connects TRBV5-1 to TRBJ2-5; D might be TRBD2 (5 bases). The CDR3 runs 15 residues. Germline V gene data show CDR1 as SGHRS and CDR2 as YFSETQ. The V end was cut by 0 bases, the J end by 2 bases, with 11 bases between.

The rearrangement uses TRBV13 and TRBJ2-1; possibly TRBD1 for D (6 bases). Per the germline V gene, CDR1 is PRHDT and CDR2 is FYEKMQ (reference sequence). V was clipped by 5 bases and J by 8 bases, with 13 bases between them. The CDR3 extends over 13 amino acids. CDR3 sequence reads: CASSHREADEQFF. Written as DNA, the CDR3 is TGTGCCAGCAGCCACAGGGAAGCGGATGAGCAGTTCTTC.

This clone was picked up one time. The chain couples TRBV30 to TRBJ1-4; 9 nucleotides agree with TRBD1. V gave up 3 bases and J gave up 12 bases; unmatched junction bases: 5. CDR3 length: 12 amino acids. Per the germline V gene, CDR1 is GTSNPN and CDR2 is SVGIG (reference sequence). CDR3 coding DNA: TGTGCCTGGAGCCTACAGGGGGCACAACTGTTTTTT. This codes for CAWSLQGAQLFF.

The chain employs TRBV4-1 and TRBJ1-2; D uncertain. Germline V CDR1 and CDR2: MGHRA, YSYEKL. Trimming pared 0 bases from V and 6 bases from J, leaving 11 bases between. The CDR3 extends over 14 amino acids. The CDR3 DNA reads TGCGCCAGCAGCCAAGAGGCCCAGGTGGATGGCTACACCTTC. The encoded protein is CASSQEAQVDGYTF.

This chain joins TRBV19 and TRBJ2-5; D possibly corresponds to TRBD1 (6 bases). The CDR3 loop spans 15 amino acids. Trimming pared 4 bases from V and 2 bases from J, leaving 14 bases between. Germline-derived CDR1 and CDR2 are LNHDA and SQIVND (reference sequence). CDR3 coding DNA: TGTGCCAGTAGTAATAGGGACAAACAGCAAGAGACCCAGTACTTC. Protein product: CASSNRDKQQETQYF.

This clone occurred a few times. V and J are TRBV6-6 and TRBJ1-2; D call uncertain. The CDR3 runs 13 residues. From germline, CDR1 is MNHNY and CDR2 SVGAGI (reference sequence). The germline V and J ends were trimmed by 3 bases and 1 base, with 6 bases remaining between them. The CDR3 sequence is CASSYIDNYGYTF. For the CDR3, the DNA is TGTGCCAGCAGTTATATAGATAACTATGGCTACACCTTC.

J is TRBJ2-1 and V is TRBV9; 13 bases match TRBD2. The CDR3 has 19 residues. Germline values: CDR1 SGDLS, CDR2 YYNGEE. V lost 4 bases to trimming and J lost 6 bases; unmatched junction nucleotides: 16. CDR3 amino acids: CASSLSVDTSGGAANEQFF. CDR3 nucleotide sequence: TGTGCCAGCAGCTTAAGCGTAGATACTAGCGGGGGGGCCGCCAATGAGCAGTTCTTC.

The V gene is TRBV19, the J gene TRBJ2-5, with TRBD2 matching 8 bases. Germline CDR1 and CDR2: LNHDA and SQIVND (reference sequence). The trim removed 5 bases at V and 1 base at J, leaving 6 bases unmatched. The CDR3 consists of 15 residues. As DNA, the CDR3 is TGTGCCAGTAGTCTCGGGAGGGTAATCCAAGAGACCCAGTACTTC. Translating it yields CASSLGRVIQETQYF. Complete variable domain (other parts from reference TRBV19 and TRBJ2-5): DGGITQSPKYLFRKEGQNVTLSCEQNLNHDAMYWYRQDPGQGLRLIYYSQIVNDFQKGDIAEGYSVSREKKESFPLTVTSAQKNPTAFYLCASSLGRVIQETQYFGPGTRLLVL.

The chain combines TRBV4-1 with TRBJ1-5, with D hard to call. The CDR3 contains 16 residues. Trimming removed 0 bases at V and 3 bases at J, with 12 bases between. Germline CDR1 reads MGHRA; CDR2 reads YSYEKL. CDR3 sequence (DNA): TGCGCCAGCAGCCAAGATAGGAGCCAGCACAATCAGCCCCAGCATTTT. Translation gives CASSQDRSQHNQPQHF.

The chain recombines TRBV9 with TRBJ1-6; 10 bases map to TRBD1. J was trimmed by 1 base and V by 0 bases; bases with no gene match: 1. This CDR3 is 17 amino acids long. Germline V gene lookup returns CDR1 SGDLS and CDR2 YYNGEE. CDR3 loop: CASSVGDRGSYNSPLHF. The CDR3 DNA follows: TGTGCCAGCAGCGTAGGGGACAGGGGATCCTATAATTCACCCCTCCACTTT.